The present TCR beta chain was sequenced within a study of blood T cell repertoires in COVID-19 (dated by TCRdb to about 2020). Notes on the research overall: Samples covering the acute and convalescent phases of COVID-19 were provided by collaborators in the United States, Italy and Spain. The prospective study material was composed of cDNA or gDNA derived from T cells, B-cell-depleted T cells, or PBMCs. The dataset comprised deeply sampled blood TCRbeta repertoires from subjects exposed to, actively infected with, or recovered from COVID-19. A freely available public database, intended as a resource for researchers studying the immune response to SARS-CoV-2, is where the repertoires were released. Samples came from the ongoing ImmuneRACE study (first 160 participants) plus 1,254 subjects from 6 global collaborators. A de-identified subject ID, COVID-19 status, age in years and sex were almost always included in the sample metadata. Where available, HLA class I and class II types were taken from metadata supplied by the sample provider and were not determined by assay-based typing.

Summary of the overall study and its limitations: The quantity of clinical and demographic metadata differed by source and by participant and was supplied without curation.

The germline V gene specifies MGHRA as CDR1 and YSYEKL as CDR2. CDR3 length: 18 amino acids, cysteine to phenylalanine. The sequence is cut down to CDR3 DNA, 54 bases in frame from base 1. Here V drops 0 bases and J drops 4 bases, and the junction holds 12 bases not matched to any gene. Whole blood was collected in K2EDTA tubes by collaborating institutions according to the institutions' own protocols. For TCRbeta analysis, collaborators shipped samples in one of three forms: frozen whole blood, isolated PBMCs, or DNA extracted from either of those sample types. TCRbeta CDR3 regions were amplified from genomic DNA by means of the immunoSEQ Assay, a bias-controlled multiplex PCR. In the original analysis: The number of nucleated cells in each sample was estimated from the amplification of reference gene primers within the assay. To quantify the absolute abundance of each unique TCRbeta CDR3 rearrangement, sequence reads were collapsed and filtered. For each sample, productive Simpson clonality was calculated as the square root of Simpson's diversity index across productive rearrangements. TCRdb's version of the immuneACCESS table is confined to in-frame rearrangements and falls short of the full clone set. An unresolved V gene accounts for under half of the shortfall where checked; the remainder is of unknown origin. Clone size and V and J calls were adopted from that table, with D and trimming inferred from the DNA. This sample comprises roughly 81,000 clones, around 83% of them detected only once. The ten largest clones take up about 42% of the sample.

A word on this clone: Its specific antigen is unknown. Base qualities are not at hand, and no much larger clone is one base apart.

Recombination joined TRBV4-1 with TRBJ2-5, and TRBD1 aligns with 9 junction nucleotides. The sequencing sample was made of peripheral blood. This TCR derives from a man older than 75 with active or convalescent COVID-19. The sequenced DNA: TGCGCCAGCAGCCAAGATTGGGACAGGGCCACGAGGAGAGAGACCCAGTACTTC. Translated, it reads CASSQDWDRATRRETQYF.